These T cell receptor beta chains were read from a single sample in a study of CD8 T cells in Susac syndrome. A single record per CDR3 protein comes from TCRdb applying MiXCR to the immunoSEQ multiplex PCR reads. The sample has around 170,000 distinct CDR3 sequences, 85% to 95% seen once. What was sequenced was CD8+ T cells from PBMCs. The receptors derive from a human donor with Susac syndrome. Both conserved end residues are part of each CDR3. A D gene is named only where the DNA matches it firmly. Size is stated for part of the rows, as once, few or many counts, or as a class when the clone is expanded.

CDR3aa: CASSYQPSGTEQYF; CDR3nt: TGTGCCAGCAGTTACCAACCTTCTGGCACCGAGCAGTACTTC; abundance: NA; v_gene: TRBV28; len: 14; d_gene: NA; j_gene: TRBJ2-7
CDR3aa: CASSLAGYSYNEQFF; CDR3nt: TGTGCCAGCTCACTAGCGGGATACTCCTACAATGAGCAGTTCTTC; abundance: NA; v_gene: TRBV18; len: 15; d_gene: TRBD2; j_gene: TRBJ2-1
CDR3aa: CASSLRSEETQYF; CDR3nt: TGTGCCAGCAGTTTGAGGAGCGAAGAGACCCAGTACTTC; abundance: NA; v_gene: TRBV12-3/TRBV12-4; len: 13; d_gene: NA; j_gene: TRBJ2-5
CDR3aa: CASSQVGGAHEQFF; CDR3nt: TGTGCCAGCAGCCAAGTCGGGGGGGCCCATGAGCAGTTCTTC; abundance: once; v_gene: TRBV3-1; len: 14; d_gene: TRBD2; j_gene: TRBJ2-1
CDR3aa: CASSLHRNEAFF; CDR3nt: TGTGCCAGCAGCTTACATCGGAATGAAGCTTTCTTT; abundance: NA; v_gene: TRBV13; len: 12; d_gene: NA; j_gene: TRBJ1-1
CDR3aa: CASSQGASGGPEQFF; CDR3nt: TGTGCCAGCAGCCAAGGTGCTAGCGGGGGGCCTGAGCAGTTCTTC; abundance: NA; v_gene: TRBV3-1; len: 15; d_gene: TRBD2; j_gene: TRBJ2-1
CDR3aa: CASSTRDNQPQHF; CDR3nt: TGTGCCAGTAGTACACGGGACAATCAGCCCCAGCATTTT; abundance: NA; v_gene: TRBV19; len: 13; d_gene: NA; j_gene: TRBJ1-5
CDR3aa: CASNTGTSSLYEQYF; CDR3nt: TGCGCCAGCAACACCGGGACTAGCTCCCTCTACGAGCAGTACTTC; abundance: NA; v_gene: TRBV5-1; len: 15; d_gene: TRBD2; j_gene: TRBJ2-7
CDR3aa: CASKRGPTDTQYF; CDR3nt: TGTGCCAGCAAAAGGGGGCCTACAGATACGCAGTATTTT; abundance: NA; v_gene: TRBV13; len: 13; d_gene: TRBD1; j_gene: TRBJ2-3
CDR3aa: CASSLPGTQYEQYF; CDR3nt: TGTGCCAGCAGTTTACCGGGGACACAATACGAGCAGTACTTC; abundance: NA; v_gene: TRBV12-3/TRBV12-4; len: 14; d_gene: NA; j_gene: TRBJ2-7
CDR3aa: CASSLDGPMGEQYF; CDR3nt: TGTGCCAGCAGCTTAGATGGGCCGATGGGCGAGCAGTACTTC; abundance: once; v_gene: TRBV11-2; len: 14; d_gene: NA; j_gene: TRBJ2-7
CDR3aa: CSARERLAGMDEQYF; CDR3nt: TGCAGTGCTAGAGAACGACTAGCGGGTATGGACGAGCAGTACTTC; abundance: NA; v_gene: TRBV20-1; len: 15; d_gene: TRBD2; j_gene: TRBJ2-7
CDR3aa: CASSLEPGGAYQETQYF; CDR3nt: TGCGCCAGCAGCTTGGAGCCAGGGGGCGCTTACCAAGAGACCCAGTACTTC; abundance: NA; v_gene: TRBV5-1; len: 17; d_gene: TRBD1; j_gene: TRBJ2-5
CDR3aa: CASTTGGSNQPQHF; CDR3nt: TGTGCCAGCACGACAGGGGGGAGCAATCAGCCCCAGCATTTT; abundance: once; v_gene: TRBV2; len: 14; d_gene: TRBD1; j_gene: TRBJ1-5
CDR3aa: CASSKRDQPQHF; CDR3nt: TGTGCCAGCTCAAAAAGGGATCAGCCCCAGCATTTT; abundance: NA; v_gene: TRBV6-2/TRBV6-3; len: 12; d_gene: NA; j_gene: TRBJ1-5
CDR3aa: CASSKDRGSNTEAFF; CDR3nt: TGTGCCAGCAGTAAGGACAGGGGCTCAAACACTGAAGCTTTCTTT; abundance: once; v_gene: TRBV6-5; len: 15; d_gene: TRBD1; j_gene: TRBJ1-1
CDR3aa: CASSLDLGRPQHF; CDR3nt: TGTGCCAGCAGTTTAGATCTGGGGAGGCCCCAGCATTTT; abundance: NA; v_gene: TRBV12-3/TRBV12-4; len: 13; d_gene: NA; j_gene: TRBJ1-5
CDR3aa: CASSLGNVDNSPLHF; CDR3nt: TGTGCCAGCAGCTTGGGAAACGTGGATAATTCACCCCTCCACTTT; abundance: NA; v_gene: TRBV5-4; len: 15; d_gene: NA; j_gene: TRBJ1-6
CDR3aa: CASSLFPGGMNTEAFF; CDR3nt: TGTGCCAGCAGCTTATTCCCCGGGGGAATGAACACTGAAGCTTTCTTT; abundance: NA; v_gene: TRBV11-2; len: 16; d_gene: NA; j_gene: TRBJ1-1
CDR3aa: CASSPKDKSGNEQFF; CDR3nt: TGTGCCAGCAGCCCCAAAGACAAGAGCGGCAATGAGCAGTTCTTC; abundance: NA; v_gene: TRBV5-4; len: 15; d_gene: NA; j_gene: TRBJ2-1
CDR3aa: CASSDDDVEQFF; CDR3nt: TGTGCCAGCAGTGACGATGACGTTGAGCAGTTCTTC; abundance: NA; v_gene: TRBV2; len: 12; d_gene: NA; j_gene: TRBJ2-1
CDR3aa: CASSLAVGRGYNSPLHF; CDR3nt: TGTGCCAGCAGCTTAGCAGTGGGCAGGGGATATAATTCACCCCTCCACTTT; abundance: NA; v_gene: TRBV11-2; len: 17; d_gene: NA; j_gene: TRBJ1-6
CDR3aa: CASRTEQGNQPQHF; CDR3nt: TGCGCCAGCAGGACCGAACAGGGCAATCAGCCCCAGCATTTT; abundance: NA; v_gene: TRBV4-1; len: 14; d_gene: NA; j_gene: TRBJ1-5
CDR3aa: CSASGLAGYEQYF; CDR3nt: TGCAGTGCTAGCGGACTAGCGGGATACGAGCAGTACTTC; abundance: NA; v_gene: TRBV20-1; len: 13; d_gene: TRBD2; j_gene: TRBJ2-7
CDR3aa: CASSQEAGTYEQYF; CDR3nt: TGCGCCAGCAGCCAAGAGGCAGGCACCTACGAGCAGTACTTC; abundance: NA; v_gene: TRBV4-1; len: 14; d_gene: NA; j_gene: TRBJ2-7
CDR3aa: CASSELRQGEAFF; CDR3nt: TGTGCCAGCAGTGAATTGCGGCAGGGTGAAGCTTTCTTT; abundance: NA; v_gene: TRBV2; len: 13; d_gene: NA; j_gene: TRBJ1-1
CDR3aa: CASSDFRGTGELFF; CDR3nt: TGTGCCAGCAGTGACTTTAGGGGTACCGGGGAGCTGTTTTTT; abundance: NA; v_gene: TRBV9; len: 14; d_gene: NA; j_gene: TRBJ2-2
CDR3aa: CASSSEGQLKDEQFF; CDR3nt: TGTGCCAGCAGTTCGGAAGGGCAGCTCAAGGATGAGCAGTTCTTC; abundance: NA; v_gene: TRBV12-3/TRBV12-4; len: 15; d_gene: NA; j_gene: TRBJ2-1
CDR3aa: CASSPPDRGYEGTEAFF; CDR3nt: TGTGCCAGCAGCCCACCGGACCGAGGGTACGAGGGCACTGAAGCTTTCTTT; abundance: NA; v_gene: TRBV7-9; len: 17; d_gene: NA; j_gene: TRBJ1-1
CDR3aa: CASSVDSSGFYEQYF; CDR3nt: TGTGCCAGCAGCGTAGACTCTAGCGGATTCTACGAGCAGTACTTC; abundance: NA; v_gene: TRBV9; len: 15; d_gene: TRBD2; j_gene: TRBJ2-7
CDR3aa: CASSSTGMSPYNEQFF; CDR3nt: TGTGCCAGCAGTTCAACAGGTATGTCTCCGTACAATGAGCAGTTCTTC; abundance: NA; v_gene: TRBV28; len: 16; d_gene: NA; j_gene: TRBJ2-1
CDR3aa: CASKGGGGGEQYF; CDR3nt: TGTGCCAGCAAGGGGGGAGGAGGGGGAGAGCAGTACTTC; abundance: once; v_gene: TRBV12-3/TRBV12-4; len: 13; d_gene: NA; j_gene: TRBJ2-7
CDR3aa: CASSRDGTSSGANVLTF; CDR3nt: TGTGCCAGCAGCCGGGACGGGACATCCTCTGGGGCCAACGTCCTGACCTTC; abundance: NA; v_gene: TRBV5-5; len: 17; d_gene: NA; j_gene: TRBJ2-6
CDR3aa: CASSATWDTQYF; CDR3nt: TGTGCCAGCTCAGCGACCTGGGATACGCAGTATTTT; abundance: NA; v_gene: TRBV18; len: 12; d_gene: NA; j_gene: TRBJ2-3
CDR3aa: CSARARARRQTEAFF; CDR3nt: TGCAGTGCTAGAGCCCGAGCGAGGCGTCAGACTGAAGCTTTCTTT; abundance: NA; v_gene: TRBV20-1; len: 15; d_gene: NA; j_gene: TRBJ1-1
CDR3aa: CASCALKRSTDTQYF; CDR3nt: TGTGCCAGCTGTGCCCTAAAGCGGAGCACAGATACGCAGTATTTT; abundance: NA; v_gene: TRBV28; len: 15; d_gene: NA; j_gene: TRBJ2-3
CDR3aa: CASSPFGSNQPQHF; CDR3nt: TGTGCCAGCAGCCCTTTCGGAAGCAATCAGCCCCAGCATTTT; abundance: NA; v_gene: TRBV9; len: 14; d_gene: NA; j_gene: TRBJ1-5
CDR3aa: CSVDGRPLKVSDTQYF; CDR3nt: TGCAGCGTTGACGGTCGACCCCTCAAGGTCTCAGATACGCAGTATTTT; abundance: NA; v_gene: TRBV29-1; len: 16; d_gene: NA; j_gene: TRBJ2-3
CDR3aa: CSAPRGGTAGELFF; CDR3nt: TGCAGTGCGCCGAGGGGGGGGACCGCCGGGGAGCTGTTTTTT; abundance: NA; v_gene: TRBV20-1; len: 14; d_gene: NA; j_gene: TRBJ2-2
CDR3aa: CASSFRPDNIQYF; CDR3nt: TGTGCCAGCAGTTTTAGGCCCGATAACATTCAGTACTTC; abundance: NA; v_gene: TRBV27; len: 13; d_gene: NA; j_gene: TRBJ2-4
CDR3aa: CATSGTGFGVNTEAFF; CDR3nt: TGTGCCACCAGCGGGACAGGGTTCGGAGTGAACACTGAAGCTTTCTTT; abundance: NA; v_gene: TRBV15; len: 16; d_gene: TRBD1; j_gene: TRBJ1-1
CDR3aa: CASSLNLGTLIHNEQFF; CDR3nt: TGTGCCAGCAGCCTAAACCTCGGGACCTTAATACACAATGAGCAGTTCTTC; abundance: NA; v_gene: TRBV11-2; len: 17; d_gene: NA; j_gene: TRBJ2-1
CDR3aa: CASSYSLAPVDGQYF; CDR3nt: TGTGCCAGCAGTTACAGCCTAGCGCCGGTGGACGGGCAGTACTTC; abundance: NA; v_gene: TRBV6-5; len: 15; d_gene: NA; j_gene: TRBJ2-7
CDR3aa: CASSRWTSGGADEQFF; CDR3nt: TGTGCCAGCAGCCGTTGGACTAGCGGGGGGGCGGATGAGCAGTTCTTC; abundance: NA; v_gene: TRBV7-2; len: 16; d_gene: TRBD2; j_gene: TRBJ2-1
CDR3aa: CASSVSGGDHNEQFF; CDR3nt: TGTGCCAGCAGCGTAAGCGGGGGGGACCACAATGAGCAGTTCTTC; abundance: NA; v_gene: TRBV9; len: 15; d_gene: TRBD2; j_gene: TRBJ2-1
CDR3aa: CASSDGGLAGTNEQFF; CDR3nt: TGTGCCAGCAGCGACGGAGGACTAGCGGGCACCAATGAGCAGTTCTTC; abundance: NA; v_gene: TRBV9; len: 16; d_gene: TRBD2; j_gene: TRBJ2-1
CDR3aa: CASSQDTREGRYEQYF; CDR3nt: TGTGCCAGCAGCCAAGATACCCGGGAGGGCCGATACGAGCAGTACTTC; abundance: NA; v_gene: TRBV3-1; len: 16; d_gene: TRBD2; j_gene: TRBJ2-7
CDR3aa: CASSQVGSSNTEAFF; CDR3nt: TGCGCCAGCAGCCAAGTGGGCTCGTCGAACACTGAAGCTTTCTTT; abundance: NA; v_gene: TRBV4-1; len: 15; d_gene: NA; j_gene: TRBJ1-1
CDR3aa: CASSSTSGMRTDTQYF; CDR3nt: TGTGCCAGCAGCTCAACTAGCGGGATGAGGACAGATACGCAGTATTTT; abundance: NA; v_gene: TRBV13; len: 16; d_gene: TRBD2; j_gene: TRBJ2-3
CDR3aa: CASSFTDSWRGETQYF; CDR3nt: TGTGCCAGCAGCTTCACGGATAGTTGGCGAGGAGAGACCCAGTACTTC; abundance: NA; v_gene: TRBV7-2; len: 16; d_gene: NA; j_gene: TRBJ2-5
CDR3aa: CASSQDRASEQYF; CDR3nt: TGTGCTAGCAGCCAGGACAGGGCGTCCGAGCAGTACTTC; abundance: NA; v_gene: TRBV7-7; len: 13; d_gene: TRBD1; j_gene: TRBJ2-7
CDR3aa: CASSYGLDEQFF; CDR3nt: TGTGCCAGCAGTTACGGACTAGATGAGCAGTTCTTC; abundance: NA; v_gene: TRBV6-5; len: 12; d_gene: TRBD2; j_gene: TRBJ2-1
CDR3aa: CAISESRGNQPQHF; CDR3nt: TGTGCCATCAGTGAGTCTAGGGGGAATCAGCCCCAGCATTTT; abundance: NA; v_gene: TRBV10-3; len: 14; d_gene: NA; j_gene: TRBJ1-5
CDR3aa: CASSYKSSYEQYF; CDR3nt: TGTGCCAGCAGCTACAAAAGCTCCTACGAGCAGTACTTC; abundance: NA; v_gene: TRBV7-9; len: 13; d_gene: NA; j_gene: TRBJ2-7
CDR3aa: CASSDNLGTQYF; CDR3nt: TGTGCCAGCAGTGACAACCTGGGGACCCAGTACTTC; abundance: NA; v_gene: TRBV2; len: 12; d_gene: NA; j_gene: TRBJ2-5